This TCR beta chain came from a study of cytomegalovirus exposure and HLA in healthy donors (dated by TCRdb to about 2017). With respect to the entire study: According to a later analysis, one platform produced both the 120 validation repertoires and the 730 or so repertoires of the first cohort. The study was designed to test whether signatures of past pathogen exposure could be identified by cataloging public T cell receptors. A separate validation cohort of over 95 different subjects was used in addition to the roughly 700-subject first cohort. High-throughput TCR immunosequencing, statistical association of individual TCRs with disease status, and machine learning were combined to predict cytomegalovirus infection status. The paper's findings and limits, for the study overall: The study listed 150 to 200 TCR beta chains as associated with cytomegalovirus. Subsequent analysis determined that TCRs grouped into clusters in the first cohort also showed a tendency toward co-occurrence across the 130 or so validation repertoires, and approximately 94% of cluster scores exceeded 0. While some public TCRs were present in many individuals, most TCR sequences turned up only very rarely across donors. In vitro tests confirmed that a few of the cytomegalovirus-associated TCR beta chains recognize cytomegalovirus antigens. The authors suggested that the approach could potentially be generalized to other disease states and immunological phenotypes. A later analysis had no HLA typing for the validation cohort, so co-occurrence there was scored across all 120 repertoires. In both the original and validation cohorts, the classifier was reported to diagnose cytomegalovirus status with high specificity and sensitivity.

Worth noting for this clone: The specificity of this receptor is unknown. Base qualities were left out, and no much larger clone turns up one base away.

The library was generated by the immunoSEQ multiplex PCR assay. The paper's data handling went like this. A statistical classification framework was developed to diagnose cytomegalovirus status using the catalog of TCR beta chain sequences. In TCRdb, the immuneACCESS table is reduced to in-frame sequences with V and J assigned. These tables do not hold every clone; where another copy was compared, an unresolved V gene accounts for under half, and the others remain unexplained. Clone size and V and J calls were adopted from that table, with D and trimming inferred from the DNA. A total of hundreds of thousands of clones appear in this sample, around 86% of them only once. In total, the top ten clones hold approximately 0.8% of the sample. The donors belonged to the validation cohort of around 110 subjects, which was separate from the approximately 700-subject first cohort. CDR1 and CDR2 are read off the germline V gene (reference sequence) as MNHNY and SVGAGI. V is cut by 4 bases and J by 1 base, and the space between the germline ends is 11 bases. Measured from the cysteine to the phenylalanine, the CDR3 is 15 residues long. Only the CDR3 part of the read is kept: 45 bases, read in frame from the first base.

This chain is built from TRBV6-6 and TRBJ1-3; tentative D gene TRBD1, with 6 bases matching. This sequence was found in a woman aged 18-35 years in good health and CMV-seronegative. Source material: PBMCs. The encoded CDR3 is CASSWDTTSGNTIYF. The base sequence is TGTGCCAGCAGTTGGGACACCACATCTGGAAACACCATATATTTT.